A single sample gave rise to the 31 T cell receptor beta chains below, sequenced in a study of shared clonotypes between healthy human individuals (dated by TCRdb to 2020 to 2022). The library came from the immunoSEQ multiplex PCR assay. This immuneACCESS table, as held by TCRdb, lists in-frame sequences with V and J called but not all clones. Of the missing ones, under half trace to an unresolved V gene in checked studies; the others have no known cause. Here the sample has roughly 1,000,000 clones; approximately 80% occur a single time. The ten top clones hold approximately 0.56% of the sample. The sample taken for sequencing was memory CD4+ T cells from PBMCs. The meaning of the sample's cell subset or site label: CD45RA-negative fraction. The receptors shown here come from a man younger than 30 in good health. Some clones in this sample may be carry-over from other donors' samples.

Written as DNA, the CDR3 is TGTGCCAGCCTCGAGCGAGACTACGAGCAGTACTTC. Its protein product is CASLERDYEQYF. The chain combines TRBV6-5 with TRBJ2-7; D is unresolved. Germline assignment: CDR1 MNHEY and CDR2 SVGAGI. The CDR3 is made up of 12 amino acids. The V end lost 8 bases, the J end lost 3 bases, and 11 bases lay between the germline ends.

The V gene is TRBV28, the J gene TRBJ1-2, with D possibly being TRBD1 (5 bases). Germline V gene sequence: CDR1 MDHEN, CDR2 SYDVKM. V gave up 5 bases and J gave up 8 bases, with 12 bases separating them. The CDR3 extends over 12 amino acids. The DNA of the CDR3 is TGTGCCAGCAGTCCGGGACCTCAGGGCTACACCTTC. It specifies CASSPGPQGYTF.

The CDR3 is CASSVAVSSTDTQYF. CDR3 coding DNA: TGTGCCAGCAGCGTAGCTGTCTCTAGCACAGATACGCAGTATTTT. The chain couples TRBV9 to TRBJ2-3; D not resolved. The CDR3 has 15 amino acids. The V end lost 0 bases, the J end lost 0 bases, and 8 bases lay between the germline ends. Germline V gene sequence: CDR1 SGDLS, CDR2 YYNGEE.

The chain couples TRBV9 to TRBJ1-3; D remains unclear. V lost 4 bases to trimming and J lost 4 bases, with 18 bases between them. Per the germline V gene, CDR1 is SGDLS and CDR2 is YYNGEE. This CDR3 has 16 residues. CDR3 bases: TGTGCCAGCAGCCCCAAGGACCGAACGGGAGGAAACACCATATATTTT. Protein: CASSPKDRTGGNTIYF.

V gene TRBV28 combines with J gene TRBJ1-5; tentatively, D is TRBD1 (5 bases). CDR1 and CDR2 (germline): MDHEN, SYDVKM. Trimming shortened V by 2 bases and J by 0 bases, and 11 bases separated the two germline ends. This CDR3 contains 16 residues. The CDR3 sequence: CASSLGGSYSNQPQHF. The DNA for the CDR3 is TGTGCCAGCAGTTTAGGGGGGAGCTATAGCAATCAGCCCCAGCATTTT.

On this clone: The sample has other DNA sequences that encode this CDR3 too. The gene calls are TRBV5-1 and TRBJ1-2; D remains unclear. This CDR3 has 12 residues. Trimming shortened V by 0 bases and J by 3 bases, and 3 bases separated the two germline ends. Per germline, CDR1 SGHRS and CDR2 YFSETQ. The CDR3, as DNA: TGCGCCAGCAGCTTGGGGCACTATGGCTACACCTTC. Translating it yields CASSLGHYGYTF.

The rearrangement links TRBV7-9 to TRBJ2-5; 12 nucleotides align to TRBD2. This CDR3 comprises 15 residues. The junction had 3 bases not matched to a gene; V was cut back by 2 bases and J by 5 bases. Germline V CDR1 and CDR2: SEHNR, FQNEAQ (reference sequence). CDR3 loop: CASSLILAGGETQYF. The CDR3 DNA sequence: TGTGCCAGCAGCTTAATACTAGCGGGAGGCGAGACCCAGTACTTC.

The rearrangement joins TRBV7-9 to TRBJ1-1; 8 nucleotides match TRBD1. Germline V CDR1 and CDR2: SEHNR, FQNEAQ (reference sequence). Unmatched junction bases numbered 6, after V lost 5 bases and J lost 4 bases. The CDR3 spans 14 residues. This CDR3 reads CASSTDRGGTEAFF. DNA of the CDR3: TGTGCCAGCAGCACCGACAGGGGAGGCACTGAAGCTTTCTTT. Full variable domain (outside the CDR3, taken from reference TRBV7-9 and TRBJ1-1): DTGVSQNPRHKITKRGQNVTFRCDPISEHNRLYWYRQTLGQGPEFLTYFQNEAQLEKSRLLSDRFSAERPKGSFSTLEIQRTEQGDSAMYLCASSTDRGGTEAFFGQGTRLTVV.

The chain has TRBV20-1 and TRBJ1-2, with unresolved D. The V gene's germline CDR1 is DFQATT and CDR2 SNEGSKA (reference sequence). This CDR3 has 11 amino acids. Trimming took off 4 bases at V and 6 bases at J, with 9 bases between the two ends. The CDR3 spells CSATRLDGYTF. The CDR3 DNA sequence: TGCAGTGCTACGCGTTTGGATGGCTACACCTTC.

On this clone: This CDR3 is also generated by other DNA sequences in the sample. CDR3 DNA sequence: TGCGCCAGCAGCTCCGCCGGGACTAGCGGCTACAATGAGCAGTTCTTC. This encodes CASSSAGTSGYNEQFF. The chain has TRBV5-1 and TRBJ2-1; TRBD2 matches 11 bases. CDR3 length equals 16 residues. Germline trimming cut 3 bases from V and 3 bases from J; bases unmatched to any gene: 5. In germline, CDR1 is SGHRS, CDR2 YFSETQ.

This clone was counted between two and nine times. The V call is TRBV25-1, the J call TRBJ1-1; tentatively, D is TRBD1 (6 bases). Trimming shortened V by 1 base and J by 7 bases, and 10 bases separated the two germline ends. CDR1 and CDR2 (germline): MGHDK, SYGVNS. The length of the CDR3 is 13 residues. CDR3 sequence (DNA): TGTGCCAGCAGTGAATCGGGACACATTGAAGCTTTCTTT. Its protein is CASSESGHIEAFF.

The rearrangement links TRBV6-5 to TRBJ1-1, with TRBD1 as a possible D gene (6 bases). Looked up from germline, CDR1 is MNHEY and CDR2 is SVGAGI. V was shortened by 5 bases and J by 0 bases, with 10 bases between the two germline ends. CDR3 length equals 14 residues. The CDR3 loop reads CASSKQGLNTEAFF. As DNA, the CDR3 is TGTGCCAGCAGTAAACAGGGATTGAACACTGAAGCTTTCTTT.

CDR3 region: CASRLRDLKINTGELFF. The CDR3 DNA reads TGTGCCAGCAGGCTAAGGGACCTAAAAATCAACACCGGGGAGCTGTTTTTT. The chain employs TRBV28 and TRBJ2-2; D assignment may be TRBD1 or TRBD2 (5 bases each). V was clipped by 6 bases and J by 2 bases, with 19 bases between them. The CDR3 sequence is 17 residues long. In germline, CDR1 is MDHEN, CDR2 SYDVKM.

For this clone: In the same sample, other DNA sequences code for this CDR3. The V call is TRBV5-6, the J call TRBJ2-3; D not certain. This CDR3 region has 13 residues. Germline values: CDR1 SGHDT, CDR2 YYEEEE. With 1 base removed from V and 5 bases from J, the gap between germline ends came to 8 bases. CDR3 nucleotide sequence: TGTGCCAGCAGCTTGAAGTCGGGAGATACGCAGTATTTT. Residues: CASSLKSGDTQYF.

The J gene is TRBJ1-2, the V gene TRBV14; D uncertain. The V end lost 6 bases, the J end lost 4 bases, and 18 bases lay between the germline ends. The CDR3 is made up of 15 amino acids. Germline CDR1 SGHDN, CDR2 FVKESK. The CDR3 DNA reads as TGTGCCAGCAGTCTCCACCTTGGCACGGTCTATGGCTACACCTTC. Its protein product is CASSLHLGTVYGYTF.

The rearrangement links TRBV18 to TRBJ1-2, with TRBD1 matching 9 bases. The CDR3 loop spans 15 amino acids. CDR1 KGHSH and CDR2 LQKENI come from the germline V gene. The ends lost 0 bases at V and 7 bases at J; junction bases unmatched: 6. The CDR3 region is CASSPPGQGISGYTF. In nucleotides, the CDR3 is TGTGCCAGCTCACCACCAGGACAGGGGATAAGTGGCTACACCTTC.

The rearrangement uses TRBV6-1 and TRBJ2-7; D may be TRBD1 (6 bases). V lost 5 bases and J lost 0, with 14 bases in between. The CDR3 runs to 15 residues. Germline CDR1 reads MNHNS; CDR2 reads SASEGT. CDR3 region: CASSPRTALSYEQYF. For the CDR3, the DNA is TGTGCCAGCAGTCCTCGGACAGCACTCTCCTACGAGCAGTACTTC.

This chain links TRBV9 with TRBJ2-3; the D is unclear. V dropped 0 bases and J dropped 4 bases, with 3 bases sitting between them. The CDR3 covers 12 residues. Germline CDR1 reads SGDLS; CDR2 reads YYNGEE. CDR3 loop: CASSVDADTQYF. In DNA form, the CDR3 reads TGTGCCAGCAGCGTAGACGCAGATACGCAGTATTTT.

The genes are TRBV9 and TRBJ1-3; no clear D gene. The CDR3 length is 17 residues. Germline V CDR1 and CDR2: SGDLS, YYNGEE. Trimming removed 0 bases from V and 0 bases from J, with 13 bases in between. Here the CDR3 DNA reads TGTGCCAGCAGCGTAGGGGTTGGGAGCAACTCTGGAAACACCATATATTTT. Translating it yields CASSVGVGSNSGNTIYF.

The V call is TRBV4-1, the J call TRBJ1-5; 7 bases agree with TRBD1. Germline values: CDR1 MGHRA, CDR2 YSYEKL. The CDR3 consists of 17 residues. With V trimmed by 4 bases and J by 0 bases, 9 bases remained unmatched. The CDR3 sequence: CASSPIEGAGSNQPQHF. CDR3 bases: TGCGCCAGCAGCCCTATTGAGGGGGCGGGTAGCAATCAGCCCCAGCATTTT.

The V gene is TRBV7-9, the J gene TRBJ2-6; D unclear. Germline V lookup: CDR1 SEHNR, CDR2 FQNEAQ (reference sequence). This CDR3 contains 15 residues. Trimming took off 5 bases at V and 3 bases at J, with 11 bases between the two ends. CDR3: CASSLLLGGANVLTF. The CDR3 coding sequence is TGTGCCAGCAGCCTACTATTGGGTGGGGCCAACGTCCTGACTTTC.

This chain uses TRBV7-2 with TRBJ2-7; no clear D. Trimming shortened V by 1 base and J by 1 base, and 14 bases separated the two germline ends. Germline V CDR1 and CDR2: SGHTA, FQGNSA. This CDR3 has 16 residues. CDR3 sequence: CASSLGRWSVSYEQYF. DNA for the CDR3: TGTGCCAGCAGCTTAGGCCGTTGGAGCGTATCCTACGAGCAGTACTTC.

V usage is TRBV28 and J usage is TRBJ1-1; D may be TRBD1 (5 bases). The germline V gene has CDR1 MDHEN and CDR2 SYDVKM. This CDR3 is built from 13 residues. V lost 2 bases, J lost 7 bases, and 11 bases lay in between. CDR3 loop: CASSLKGNYEAFF. CDR3 coding DNA: TGTGCCAGCAGTTTAAAGGGGAACTATGAAGCTTTCTTT.

The J gene is TRBJ2-1, the V gene TRBV29-1; 12 bases agree with TRBD2. With V trimmed by 2 bases and J by 8 bases, 10 bases remained unmatched. From germline, CDR1 is SQVTM and CDR2 ANQGSEA. The CDR3 is 16 amino acids. CDR3 bases: TGCAGCGTTGAACTAGGACTAGCGGGGCACGTCGATGAGCAGTTCTTC. The encoded protein is CSVELGLAGHVDEQFF.

This chain joins TRBV10-1 and TRBJ2-5; D is ambiguous. Germline V gene sequence: CDR1 WNHNN, CDR2 SYGVQD (reference sequence). This CDR3 has 13 residues. The V and J ends lost 2 bases and 4 bases respectively, with 8 bases between them. The CDR3 spells CASSEGIRETQYF. CDR3 nucleotides: TGCGCCAGCAGTGAGGGTATTCGAGAGACCCAGTACTTC.

About this clone: This likely reflects a read error, since a far larger clone is one base away. The chain joins TRBV25-1 to TRBJ1-1; no clear D gene. Germline CDR1 is MGHDK and CDR2 is SYGVNS. The CDR3 has 11 residues. The DNA of the CDR3 is TGTGCCCGCAGGAGGAACACTGAAGCTTTCTTT. This encodes CARRRNTEAFF. Combining the CDR3 with reference TRBV25-1 and TRBJ1-1 gives the whole variable domain EADIYQTPRYLVIGTGKKITLECSQTMGHDKMYWYQQDPGMELHLIHYSYGVNSTEKGDLSSESTVSRIRTEHFPLTLESARPSHTSQYLCARRRNTEAFFGQGTRLTVV.

Details on this clone: A much larger clone lies one base from this, so it may be a read error. Other DNA sequences within the sample encode an identical CDR3. The rearrangement uses TRBV11-2 and TRBJ1-5; D unresolved. Germline-derived CDR1 and CDR2 are SGHAT and FQNNGV. This CDR3 contains 13 residues. With 3 bases removed from V and 1 base from J, the gap between germline ends came to 4 bases. In DNA form, the CDR3 reads TGTGCCAGCAGCTTGGAAAGCAATCAGCCCCAGCATTTT. Its protein is CASSLESNQPQHF.

As to this clone: This specimen includes other DNA sequences encoding the same CDR3. This chain joins TRBV6-1 and TRBJ2-1; D remains unclear. Trimming cost V 6 bases and J 4 bases, with 4 bases left between them. Per the germline V gene, CDR1 is MNHNS and CDR2 is SASEGT. There are 11 residues in the CDR3. The CDR3, as DNA: TGTGCCAGCAGCTTGTACAATGAGCAGTTCTTC. This encodes CASSLYNEQFF.

The rearrangement links TRBV5-4 to TRBJ1-3; unclear D gene. Germline CDR1 SGHNT, CDR2 YYREEE (reference sequence). Deletions cut 0 bases from V and 1 base from J, with 5 bases between. CDR3 length: 14 residues. CDR3 sequence: CASSLAASGNTIYF. CDR3 bases: TGTGCCAGCAGCTTGGCCGCGTCTGGAAACACCATATATTTT. Based on the CDR3 plus reference TRBV5-4 and TRBJ1-3, the full variable domain is ETGVTQSPTHLIKTRGQQVTLRCSSQSGHNTVSWYQQALGQGPQFIFQYYREEENGRGNFPPRFSGLQFPNYSSELNVNALELDDSALYLCASSLAASGNTIYFGEGSWLTVV.

The chain joins TRBV9 to TRBJ1-4; D remains unclear. Per the germline V gene, CDR1 is SGDLS and CDR2 is YYNGEE. CDR3 size: 14 residues. Trimming left V 4 bases short and J 8 bases short, with 15 bases between. The CDR3 bases are TGTGCCAGCAGCATCGGCCCCATGAGGGAAAAACTGTTTTTT. The encoded protein is CASSIGPMREKLFF. Based on the CDR3 plus reference TRBV9 and TRBJ1-4, the full variable domain is DSGVTQTPKHLITATGQRVTLRCSPRSGDLSVYWYQQSLDQGLQFLIQYYNGEERAKGNILERFSAQQFPDLHSELNLSSLELGDSALYFCASSIGPMREKLFFGSGTQLSVL.

The gene calls are TRBV5-4 and TRBJ2-7, with TRBD2 matching over 11 bases. J gave up 3 bases and V 4 bases, and 3 bases lay outside the gene matches. The CDR3 is 14 residues long. CDR1 SGHNT and CDR2 YYREEE come from the germline V gene (reference sequence). The CDR3 DNA reads as TGTGCCAGCAGCCTGACTAGCGGGATCTACGAGCAGTACTTC. Amino acids: CASSLTSGIYEQYF.